This T cell receptor (beta chain) emerged from a study of blood T cells in healthy people across ages. Next came a second PCR, run for about 6 to 11 cycles, which used a sample-barcoded 5' primer along with a J-beta primer mix. In TCRdb, the 5' RACE reads were re-called with MiXCR into one record per CDR3 protein. The data show about 1.6 million distinct CDR3 sequences, around 36% seen once. The CDR3 sequence is 14 residues long. Trimming took 4 bases from V and 7 from J; bases not matched to a gene: 8. CDR1 MNHNS and CDR2 SASEGT come from the germline V gene. Sequenced sample: blood. This chain connects TRBV6-1 to TRBJ1-2, with 8 bases that match TRBD1. The clonotype originates from a woman in her twenties or thirties in good health. The CDR3 sequence: CASSGLTGEGGYTF. In DNA form, the CDR3 reads TGTGCCAGCAGTGGATTGACAGGGGAGGGTGGCTACACCTTC.